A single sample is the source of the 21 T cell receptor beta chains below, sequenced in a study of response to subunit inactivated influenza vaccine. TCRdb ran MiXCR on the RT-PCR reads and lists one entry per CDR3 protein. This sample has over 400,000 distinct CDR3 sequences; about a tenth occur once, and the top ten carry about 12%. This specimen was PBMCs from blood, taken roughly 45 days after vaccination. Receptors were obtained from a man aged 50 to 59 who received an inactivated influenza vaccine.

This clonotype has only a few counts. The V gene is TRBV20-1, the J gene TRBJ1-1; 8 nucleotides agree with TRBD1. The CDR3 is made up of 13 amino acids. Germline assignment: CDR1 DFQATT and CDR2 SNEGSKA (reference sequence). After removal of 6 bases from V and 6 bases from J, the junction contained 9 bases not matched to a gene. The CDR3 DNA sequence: TGCAGTGCAACGGACAGGGCGGCCTCTGAAGCTTTCTTT. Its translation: CSATDRAASEAFF.

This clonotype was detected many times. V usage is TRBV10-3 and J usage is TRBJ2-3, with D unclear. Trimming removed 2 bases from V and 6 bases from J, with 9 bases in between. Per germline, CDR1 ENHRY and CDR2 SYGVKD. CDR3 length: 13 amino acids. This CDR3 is CAISETVQDTQYF. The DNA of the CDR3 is TGTGCCATCAGTGAGACAGTTCAGGATACGCAGTATTTT.

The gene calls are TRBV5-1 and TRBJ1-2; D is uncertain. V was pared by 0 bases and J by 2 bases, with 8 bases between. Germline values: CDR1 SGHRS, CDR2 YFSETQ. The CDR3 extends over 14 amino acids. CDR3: CASSLETQNYGYTF. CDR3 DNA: TGCGCCAGCAGCTTGGAAACTCAAAACTATGGCTACACCTTC.

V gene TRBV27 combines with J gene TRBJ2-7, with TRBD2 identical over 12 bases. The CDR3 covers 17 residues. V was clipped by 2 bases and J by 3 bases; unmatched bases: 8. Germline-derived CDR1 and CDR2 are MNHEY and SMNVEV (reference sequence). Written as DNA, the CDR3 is TGTGCCAGCAGTTTAGGAGGACTAGCGGGGACCGACTACGAGCAGTACTTC. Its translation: CASSLGGLAGTDYEQYF.

This CDR3 is CASSRGQGSAGELFF. For the CDR3, the DNA is TGTGCCAGCAGCCGGGGACAGGGAAGCGCCGGGGAGCTGTTTTTT. The chain combines TRBV7-9 with TRBJ2-2; the match to TRBD1 covers 9 bases. There are 15 residues in the CDR3. Losses at the gene ends were 5 bases for V and 6 bases for J; bases not matched to a gene: 7. Per the germline V gene, CDR1 is SEHNR and CDR2 is FQNEAQ (reference sequence).

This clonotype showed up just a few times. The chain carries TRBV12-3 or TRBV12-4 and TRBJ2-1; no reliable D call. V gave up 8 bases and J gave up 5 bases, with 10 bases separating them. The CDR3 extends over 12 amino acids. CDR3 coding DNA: TGTGCCAGCCCCTCACGGGACAATGAGCAGTTCTTC. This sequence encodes CASPSRDNEQFF.

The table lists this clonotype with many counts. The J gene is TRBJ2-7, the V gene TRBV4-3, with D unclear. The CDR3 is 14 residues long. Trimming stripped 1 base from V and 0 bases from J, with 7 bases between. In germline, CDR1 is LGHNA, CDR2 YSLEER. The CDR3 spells CASSQVQHSYEQYF. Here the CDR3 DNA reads TGCGCCAGCAGCCAAGTTCAGCACTCCTACGAGCAGTACTTC.

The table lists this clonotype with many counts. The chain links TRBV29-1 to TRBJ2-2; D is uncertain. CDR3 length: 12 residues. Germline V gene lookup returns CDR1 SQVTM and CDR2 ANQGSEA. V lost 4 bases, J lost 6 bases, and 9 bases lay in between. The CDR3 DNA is TGCAGCGTTGCGCCGAAGGCCGGGGAGCTGTTTTTT. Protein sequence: CSVAPKAGELFF.

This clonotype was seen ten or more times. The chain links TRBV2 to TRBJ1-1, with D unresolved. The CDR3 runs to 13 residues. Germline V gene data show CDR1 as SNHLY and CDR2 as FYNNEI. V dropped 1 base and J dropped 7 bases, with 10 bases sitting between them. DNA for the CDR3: TGTGCCAGCAGTGAAGGTACTTGGGGTGAAGCTTTCTTT. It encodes CASSEGTWGEAFF.

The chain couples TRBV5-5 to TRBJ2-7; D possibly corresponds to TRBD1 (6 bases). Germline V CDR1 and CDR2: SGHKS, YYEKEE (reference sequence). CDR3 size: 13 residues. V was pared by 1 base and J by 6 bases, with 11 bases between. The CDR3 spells CASSLTGNSEQYF. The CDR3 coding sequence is TGTGCCAGCAGCTTGACAGGGAACAGCGAGCAGTACTTC.

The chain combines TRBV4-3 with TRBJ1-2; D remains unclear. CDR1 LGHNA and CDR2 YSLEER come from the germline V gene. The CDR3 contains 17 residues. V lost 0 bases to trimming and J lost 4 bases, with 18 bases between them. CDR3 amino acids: CASSQDRRRVGFYGYTF. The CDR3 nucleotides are TGCGCCAGCAGCCAAGATCGTAGACGGGTCGGCTTCTATGGCTACACCTTC.

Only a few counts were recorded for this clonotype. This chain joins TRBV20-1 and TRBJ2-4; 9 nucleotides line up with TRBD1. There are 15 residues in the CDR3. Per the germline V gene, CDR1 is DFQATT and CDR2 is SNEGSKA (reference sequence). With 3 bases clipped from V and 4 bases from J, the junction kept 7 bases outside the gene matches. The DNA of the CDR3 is TGCAGTGCTAGGGATGGGACAGGGCCGAAAAACATTCAGTACTTC. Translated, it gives CSARDGTGPKNIQYF.

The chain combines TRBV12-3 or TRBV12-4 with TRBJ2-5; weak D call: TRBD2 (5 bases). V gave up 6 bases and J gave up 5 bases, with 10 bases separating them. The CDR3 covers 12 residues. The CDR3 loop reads CASRARGETQYF. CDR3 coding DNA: TGTGCCAGCAGGGCGAGAGGGGAGACCCAGTACTTC.

In DNA form, the CDR3 reads TGTGCCAGCAGCCAGGGACCAAGAGGGCAGTTCTTC. Translated, it gives CASSQGPRGQFF. V and J are TRBV3-1 and TRBJ2-1, with D perhaps given as TRBD1 or TRBD2 (5 bases each). V was trimmed by 3 bases and J by 12 bases, leaving 12 bases between them. The CDR3 extends over 12 amino acids. Per the germline V gene, CDR1 is LGHDT and CDR2 is YNNKEL (reference sequence).

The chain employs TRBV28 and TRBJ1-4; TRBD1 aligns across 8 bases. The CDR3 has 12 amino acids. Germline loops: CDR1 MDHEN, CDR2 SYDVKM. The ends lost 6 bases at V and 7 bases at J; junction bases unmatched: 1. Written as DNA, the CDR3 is TGTGCCAGCAGACAGGGGGGTGAAAAACTGTTTTTT. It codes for CASRQGGEKLFF.

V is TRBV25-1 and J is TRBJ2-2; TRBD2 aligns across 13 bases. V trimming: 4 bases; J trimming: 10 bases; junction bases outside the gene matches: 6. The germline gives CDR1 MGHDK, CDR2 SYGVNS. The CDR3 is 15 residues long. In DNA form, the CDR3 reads TGTGCCAGCAGTGCAAGGACTAGCGGGAGAGCGGAGCTGTTTTTT. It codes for CASSARTSGRAELFF.

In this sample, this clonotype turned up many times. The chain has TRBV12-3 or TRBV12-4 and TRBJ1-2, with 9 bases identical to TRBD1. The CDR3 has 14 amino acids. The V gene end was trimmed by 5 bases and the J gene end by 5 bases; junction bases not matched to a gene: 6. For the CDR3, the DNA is TGTGCCAGCAGTAGGAGCGGGACAGGGTATGGCTACACCTTC. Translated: CASSRSGTGYGYTF.

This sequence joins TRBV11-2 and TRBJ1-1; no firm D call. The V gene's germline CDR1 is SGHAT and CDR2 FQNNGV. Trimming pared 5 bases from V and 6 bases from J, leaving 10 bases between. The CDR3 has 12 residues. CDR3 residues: CASSADGSEAFF. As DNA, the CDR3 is TGTGCCAGCAGCGCCGACGGATCTGAAGCTTTCTTT.

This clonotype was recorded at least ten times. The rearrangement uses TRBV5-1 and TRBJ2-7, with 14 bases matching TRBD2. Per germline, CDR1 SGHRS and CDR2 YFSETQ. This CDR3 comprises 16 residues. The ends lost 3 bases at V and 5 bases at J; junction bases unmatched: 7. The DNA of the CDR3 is TGCGCCAGCAGCTGGGGGACTAGCGGGAGACTCAACGAGCAGTACTTC. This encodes CASSWGTSGRLNEQYF.

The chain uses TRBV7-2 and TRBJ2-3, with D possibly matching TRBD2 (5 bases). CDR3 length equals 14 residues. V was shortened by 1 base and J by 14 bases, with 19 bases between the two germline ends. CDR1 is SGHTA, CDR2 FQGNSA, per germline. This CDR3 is CASSLGSAVTGPYF. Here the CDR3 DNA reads TGTGCCAGCAGCTTAGGCTCAGCGGTCACTGGCCCGTATTTT.

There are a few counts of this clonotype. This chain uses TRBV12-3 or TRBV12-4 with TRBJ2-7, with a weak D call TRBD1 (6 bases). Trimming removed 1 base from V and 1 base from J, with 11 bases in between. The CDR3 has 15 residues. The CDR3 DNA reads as TGTGCCAGCAGTTTAGGGCAGGGGATGTCCTACGAGCAGTACTTC. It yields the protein CASSLGQGMSYEQYF.